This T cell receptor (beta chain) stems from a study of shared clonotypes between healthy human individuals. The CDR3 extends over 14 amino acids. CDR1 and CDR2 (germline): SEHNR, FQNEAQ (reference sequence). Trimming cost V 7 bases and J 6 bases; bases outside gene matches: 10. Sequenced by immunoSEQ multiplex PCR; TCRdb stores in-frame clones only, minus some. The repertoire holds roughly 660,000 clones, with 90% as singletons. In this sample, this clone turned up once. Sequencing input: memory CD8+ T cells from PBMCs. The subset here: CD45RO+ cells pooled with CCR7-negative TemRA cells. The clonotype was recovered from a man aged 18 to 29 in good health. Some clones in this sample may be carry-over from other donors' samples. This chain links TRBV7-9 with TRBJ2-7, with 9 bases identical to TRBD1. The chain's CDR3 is CASTPDRGSGEQYF. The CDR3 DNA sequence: TGTGCCAGCACCCCCGACAGGGGGTCGGGCGAGCAGTACTTC.